This passage covers 19 T cell receptor beta chains from one sample sequenced in a study of blood T cell repertoires in COVID-19. Profiled with immunoSEQ multiplex PCR; TCRdb holds only in-frame clones, not every one. The table includes more than 60,000 clones, 82% detected once. The source material was peripheral blood. These receptors were collected from a man between 60 and 70 years old with acute or convalescent COVID-19.

The chain has TRBV25-1 and TRBJ2-1; 7 bases are a match to TRBD2. V lost 6 bases and J lost 1; bases outside the gene matches: 9. The CDR3 length is 16 residues. CDR1 and CDR2 (germline): MGHDK, SYGVNS. The CDR3 nucleotides are TGTGCCAGCAGCGCCCAGGGACTAAATTCCTACAATGAGCAGTTCTTC. Translation gives CASSAQGLNSYNEQFF.

The chain employs TRBV6-1 and TRBJ2-2; TRBD1 matches 7 bases. J lost 1 base, V lost 2 bases, and 10 bases had no gene match. CDR1 is MNHNS and CDR2 is SASEGT in the germline V gene. This CDR3 is 18 amino acids long. For the CDR3, the DNA is TGTGCCAGCAGTGAACTTTGGACAGGCCTCAGGAACACCGGGGAGCTGTTTTTT. This translates into CASSELWTGLRNTGELFF.

The chain combines TRBV9 with TRBJ1-1; possible D gene TRBD1, 6 bases. Germline CDR1 is SGDLS and CDR2 is YYNGEE. This CDR3 has 14 amino acids. The V gene lost 2 bases and the J gene lost 4 bases, with 12 bases spanning the gap. The CDR3 sequence is CASSVGHRATEAFF. The CDR3 nucleotides read TGTGCCAGCAGCGTGGGACACCGAGCCACTGAAGCTTTCTTT.

This chain joins TRBV18 and TRBJ2-2; D is possibly TRBD1 (6 bases). Germline values: CDR1 KGHSH, CDR2 LQKENI. Trimming removed 3 bases at V and 4 bases at J, with 9 bases between. The CDR3 sequence is 14 residues long. The CDR3 region is CASSPTGPTGELFF. The CDR3 DNA reads as TGTGCCAGCTCACCGACAGGTCCCACCGGGGAGCTGTTTTTT.

The chain recombines TRBV10-3 with TRBJ2-1, with 10 bases matching TRBD2. V trimming: 0 bases; J trimming: 6 bases; junction bases outside the gene matches: 2. The CDR3 covers 15 residues. Germline CDR1 ENHRY, CDR2 SYGVKD. The CDR3 loop is CAISESTSGANEQFF. In nucleotides, the CDR3 is TGTGCCATCAGTGAGTCCACTAGCGGGGCCAATGAGCAGTTCTTC.

The chain carries TRBV28 and TRBJ1-5, with D possibly matching TRBD1 (5 bases). There are 14 residues in the CDR3. Trimming took off 5 bases at V and 4 bases at J, with 12 bases between the two ends. Germline lookup yields CDR1 MDHEN and CDR2 SYDVKM. The CDR3 region is CASSLGGGNQPQHF. The DNA for the CDR3 is TGTGCCAGCAGTCTGGGTGGGGGGAATCAGCCCCAGCATTTT.

The chain has TRBV6-9 and TRBJ2-7; D is ambiguous. Germline CDR1 is MNHGY and CDR2 is SVAAGI. Trimming pared 3 bases from V and 4 bases from J, leaving 4 bases between. CDR3 length: 11 residues. The CDR3 here is CASSYRYEQYF. The DNA of the CDR3 is TGTGCCAGCAGTTACAGGTACGAGCAGTACTTC.

The V call is TRBV6-2 or TRBV6-3, the J call TRBJ2-7; 14 bases map to TRBD2. Germline V gene data show CDR1 as MNHEY and CDR2 as SVGEGT. V dropped 6 bases and J dropped 5; count of bases not matched to a gene: 12. The CDR3 contains 17 residues. CDR3 protein: CASSYQGTSGGRNEQYF. Written as DNA, the CDR3 is TGTGCCAGCAGCTATCAAGGGACTAGCGGGGGAAGAAACGAGCAGTACTTC.

This clone came up a few times. The V and J genes are TRBV29-1 and TRBJ1-5; tentatively, D is TRBD1 (6 bases). The V and J ends lost 4 bases and 7 bases respectively, with 14 bases between them. Germline lookup yields CDR1 SQVTM and CDR2 ANQGSEA. The CDR3 extends over 13 amino acids. CDR3 loop: CSVAQGTYQPQHF. The CDR3 DNA reads TGCAGCGTTGCTCAGGGGACCTACCAGCCCCAGCATTTT.

V usage is TRBV7-2 and J usage is TRBJ1-1; 9 bases line up with TRBD1. This CDR3 has 16 amino acids. The germline V gene encodes CDR1 SGHTA and CDR2 FQGNSA. V lost 1 base and J lost 4; bases outside the gene matches: 7. This chain's CDR3 is CASSLGRDRAGTEAFF. CDR3 coding DNA: TGTGCCAGCAGCTTAGGCCGGGACAGGGCGGGCACTGAAGCTTTCTTT. Together with reference TRBV7-2 and TRBJ1-1, the CDR3 gives the full variable domain: GAGVSQSPSNKVTEKGKDVELRCDPISGHTALYWYRQSLGQGLEFLIYFQGNSAPDKSGLPSDRFSAERTGGSVSTLTIQRTQQEDSAVYLCASSLGRDRAGTEAFFGQGTRLTVV.

The chain carries TRBV6-5 and TRBJ2-5, with TRBD1 as a possible D gene (7 bases). The germline CDR1 and CDR2 sequences are MNHEY and SVGAGI. V lost 4 bases, J lost 9 bases, and 15 bases lay in between. The CDR3 extends over 13 amino acids. DNA of the CDR3: TGTGCCAGCAGTTCCTGGGCCAGGGGGGCCCAGTACTTC. Its protein product is CASSSWARGAQYF.

The V and J genes are TRBV6-1 and TRBJ1-1, with D possibly being TRBD1 (6 bases). The length of the CDR3 is 16 residues. V was trimmed by 2 bases and J by 6 bases, leaving 19 bases between them. CDR1 is MNHNS, CDR2 SASEGT, per germline. CDR3: CASSEFTTGNGAEAFF. The DNA for the CDR3 is TGTGCCAGCAGTGAATTCACAACAGGGAACGGGGCTGAAGCTTTCTTT.

The CDR3 bases are TGTGCCAGCAGCTTAGTAGGGGATTCACCCCTCCACTTT. Amino acid sequence: CASSLVGDSPLHF. The chain has TRBV7-2 and TRBJ1-6; a weak D match, TRBD1 (5 bases). The germline gives CDR1 SGHTA, CDR2 FQGNSA. Trimming left V 1 base short and J 8 bases short, with 6 bases between. The CDR3 loop spans 13 amino acids.

The CDR3 sequence: CASSLRSSTDTQYF. In nucleotides, the CDR3 is TGTGCCAGCAGCTTGCGCTCTAGCACAGATACGCAGTATTTT. The genes are TRBV11-2 and TRBJ2-3; D is undetermined. The V end was cut by 3 bases, the J end by 0 bases, with 7 bases between. The CDR3 is 14 residues long. The germline gives CDR1 SGHAT, CDR2 FQNNGV. Full variable domain (outside the CDR3, taken from reference TRBV11-2 and TRBJ2-3): EAGVAQSPRYKIIEKRQSVAFWCNPISGHATLYWYQQILGQGPKLLIQFQNNGVVDDSQLPKDRFSAERLKGVDSTLKIQPAKLEDSAVYLCASSLRSSTDTQYFGPGTRLTVL.

J is TRBJ2-1 and V is TRBV5-1, with TRBD2 matching over 11 bases. Per the germline V gene, CDR1 is SGHRS and CDR2 is YFSETQ. There are 16 residues in the CDR3. V lost 5 bases to trimming and J lost 9 bases; unmatched junction nucleotides: 13. As DNA, the CDR3 is TGCGCCAGCAGATTGACCGTAGCGGGAGGGCCAGGTGAGCAGTTCTTC. This sequence encodes CASRLTVAGGPGEQFF.

The chain couples TRBV12-3 or TRBV12-4 to TRBJ1-6; tentative D call: TRBD1 (5 bases). CDR3 size: 13 residues. Trimming removed 6 bases from V and 7 bases from J, with 10 bases in between. The CDR3 nucleotides read TGTGCCAGCAGCCGACAGAGGAATTCACCCCTCCACTTT. This translates into CASSRQRNSPLHF.

The V gene is TRBV30, the J gene TRBJ1-5; TRBD1 might be the D (6 bases). CDR3 length equals 14 residues. CDR1 and CDR2 (germline): GTSNPN, SVGIG (reference sequence). Trimming removed 0 bases from V and 2 bases from J, with 8 bases in between. The CDR3 DNA reads TGTGCCTGGAGTGTGGGGGCCCGCAATCAGCCCCAGCATTTT. Its translation is CAWSVGARNQPQHF.

The chain uses TRBV5-1 and TRBJ1-3, with D possibly matching TRBD1 (6 bases). Looked up from germline, CDR1 is SGHRS and CDR2 is YFSETQ. V shed 0 bases and J shed 4 bases, with 8 bases lying between them. CDR3 length equals 14 residues. The CDR3 sequence is CASSLDGQGNTIYF. In DNA form, the CDR3 reads TGCGCCAGCAGCTTGGACGGACAGGGAAACACCATATATTTT.

This chain uses TRBV5-1 with TRBJ2-7; 10 nucleotides line up with TRBD2. Germline loops: CDR1 SGHRS, CDR2 YFSETQ. The CDR3 is 16 residues long. The trim removed 0 bases at V and 7 bases at J, leaving 10 bases unmatched. The CDR3 DNA reads TGCGCCAGCAGCTTGGCCAGTCTAGCGGGAGCGGGTGAGCAGTACTTC. This translates into CASSLASLAGAGEQYF.